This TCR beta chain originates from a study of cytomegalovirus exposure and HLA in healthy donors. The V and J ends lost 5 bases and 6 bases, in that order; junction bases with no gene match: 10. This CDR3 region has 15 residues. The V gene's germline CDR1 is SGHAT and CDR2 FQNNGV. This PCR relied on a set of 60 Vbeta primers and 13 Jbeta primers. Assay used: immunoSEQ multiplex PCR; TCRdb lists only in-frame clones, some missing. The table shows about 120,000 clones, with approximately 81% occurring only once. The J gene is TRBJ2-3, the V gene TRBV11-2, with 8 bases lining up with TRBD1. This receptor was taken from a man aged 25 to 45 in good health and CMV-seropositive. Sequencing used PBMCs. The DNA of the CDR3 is TGTGCCAGCAGCGGCACGGACAGGGTGAAGGATACGCAGTATTTT. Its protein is CASSGTDRVKDTQYF.